This T cell receptor (beta chain) comes out of a study of T-cell memory formation after mild COVID-19. Overall study results and limits: Nothing showed for sure that second-wave clones peaking on day 37 were SARS-CoV-2 specific. Clones that shrank (day 15 to 85) were balanced CD4/CD8, whereas later expanders leaned CD4+.

Barcoded TCR alpha and TCR beta cDNA libraries with UMIs came from 5'RACE using constant-segment primers. A single record per CDR3 protein comes from TCRdb applying MiXCR to the 5' RACE reads. The sample shows a few hundred thousand distinct CDR3 sequences, roughly 20% of them seen only once. Regarding this clonotype: Its antigen is as yet unknown.

The source of this sequence is an adult woman who had mild COVID-19 (a few samples of this study predate the infection). Cell type and time point are not known. The sequenced sample was PBMCs or a T cell subset sorted from them (not recorded which).

CDR3 bases: TGTGCCACCAGCAGAGATCTGGGGGCCCGCGAGCAGTACTTC. Residues: CATSRDLGAREQYF. The chain is built from TRBV15 and TRBJ2-7; a weak D match, TRBD1 (6 bases). The CDR3 spans 14 residues. The V gene lost 0 bases and the J gene lost 6 bases, with 12 bases spanning the gap. Germline loops: CDR1 LNHNV, CDR2 YYDKDF (reference sequence). Full variable domain (missing parts from reference TRBV15 and TRBJ2-7): DAMVIQNPRYQVTQFGKPVTLSCSQTLNHNVMYWYQQKSSQAPKLLFHYYDKDFNNEADTPDNFQSRRPNTSFCFLDIRSPGLGDTAMYLCATSRDLGAREQYFGPGTRLTVT.